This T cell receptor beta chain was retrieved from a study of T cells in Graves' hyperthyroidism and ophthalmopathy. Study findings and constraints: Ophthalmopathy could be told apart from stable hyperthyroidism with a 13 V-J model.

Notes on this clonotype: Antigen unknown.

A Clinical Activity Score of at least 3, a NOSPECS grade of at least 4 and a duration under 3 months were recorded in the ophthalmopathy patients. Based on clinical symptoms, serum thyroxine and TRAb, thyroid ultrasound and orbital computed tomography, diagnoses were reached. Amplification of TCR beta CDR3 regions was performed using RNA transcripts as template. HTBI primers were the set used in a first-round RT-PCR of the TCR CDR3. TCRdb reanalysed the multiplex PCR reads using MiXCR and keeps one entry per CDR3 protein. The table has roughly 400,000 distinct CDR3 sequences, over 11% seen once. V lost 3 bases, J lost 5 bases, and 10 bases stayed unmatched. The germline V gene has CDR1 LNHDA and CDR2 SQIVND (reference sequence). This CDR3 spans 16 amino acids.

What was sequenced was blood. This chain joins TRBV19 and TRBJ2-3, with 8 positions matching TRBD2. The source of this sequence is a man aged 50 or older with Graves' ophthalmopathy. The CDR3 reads CASSIPGRLAGDTQYF. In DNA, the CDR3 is TGTGCCAGTAGTATTCCTGGGCGGCTAGCGGGAGATACGCAGTATTTT. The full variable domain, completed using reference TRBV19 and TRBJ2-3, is DGGITQSPKYLFRKEGQNVTLSCEQNLNHDAMYWYRQDPGQGLRLIYYSQIVNDFQKGDIAEGYSVSREKKESFPLTVTSAQKNPTAFYLCASSIPGRLAGDTQYFGPGTRLTVL.